This T cell receptor (beta chain) was identified in a study of cytomegalovirus exposure and HLA in healthy donors listed by TCRdb under 2017. For context, the study as a whole: In an earlier analysis of under 600 of the donors, 250 to 300 Gb of sequence data and approximately 120 million unique TCR beta sequences from about 190 million T cells were reported. Approximately 310 gigabases of sequencing data and tens of millions of unique TCR sequences were included in an early release covering about 620 HLA-typed donors. Of the roughly 400 genotyped donors, over 70% fell in the genetic ancestry cluster associated with self-reported Caucasian donors. The study aimed to test whether cataloging public T cell receptors could reveal signatures of past pathogen exposure. The study profiled the T cell repertoires of hundreds of subjects by immunosequencing and related them to cytomegalovirus serostatus. In addition to the first cohort of several hundred subjects, a separate validation cohort of 120 different subjects was used. High-throughput TCR immunosequencing, statistical association of individual TCRs with disease status, and machine learning were combined to predict cytomegalovirus infection status. A later analysis re-examined previously published TCR beta repertoires from 610 or so donors and added high-resolution HLA genotyping to investigate patterns of TCR occurrence. Rather than using new phenotypic data, the later analysis identified candidate immune exposures from TCR beta sequences and from how often those sequences occurred across donors. In an earlier analysis of 550 to 700 of the donors, high-throughput TCR beta sequencing was used to judge whether each TCR beta V gene segment behaved as functional or pseudogenic. Donor age, sex, ethnicity and CMV serostatus were collected together with the repertoire data. A later genetic analysis used genome-wide SNP genotypes for about 65% of the 666 donors, treating that subset as a discovery cohort. All discovery cohort repertoires had been generated on a single sequencing platform. HLA typing covered class I and class II loci at four-digit resolution. The number of typed donors differed by locus: about 620-630 for A, B, C, DRB1 and DQB1; 522 for DQA1; 606 for DPA1; and about 450 for DPB1. Five DR-DQ haplotypes were treated as single units for association and clustering because of strong linkage in the cohort. On average, about 240,000 unique TCR beta nucleotide sequences were sequenced per donor among a few hundred genotyped donors of the cohort, with roughly a sixth of those sequences being non-productive.

The CDR3 covers 18 residues, taking in both the cysteine and the phenylalanine. Only the CDR3 DNA stays, 54 bases, in frame from base 1. CDR1 and CDR2 are drawn from the germline V gene: MNHNS, SASEGT. V is trimmed back by 0 bases and J by 11 bases, and the junction contains 16 bases that no gene match accounts for. About this clone: Its recognized antigen is unknown. No much larger clone is present one base from it, and per-base qualities are unavailable.

On the study overall, not on this receptor specifically: An association between a missense DCLRE1C variant and V-gene and J-gene trimming of TCR beta chains was found in a later genetic analysis and replicated in an independent cohort. Across donors, most TCR sequences were observed very rarely, whereas some public TCRs were present in many individuals. Specific HLA alleles were associated with 16,951 TCR beta sequences at a false discovery rate of 0.05 in a later analysis. A cluster of highly shared sequence variants was judged likely to be a technical artifact of the sequencing pipeline. In a later analysis, HLA-associated TCR beta chains were found to be more clonally expanded and to have lower generation probabilities than equally common non-associated chains. In a later analysis, TCR association rates were found to vary across HLA loci, with the most associated TCRs seen for DRB1 alleles and the fewest for HLA-C alleles. According to the authors, the approach could potentially be generalized to other disease states and immunological phenotypes. The classifier was reported to diagnose cytomegalovirus status with high specificity and sensitivity in both the original and validation cohorts. Presence/absence analyses assumed roughly uniform sequencing depth across donors, an assumption that may not hold. The study gave a list of 150 to 200 TCR beta chains associated with cytomegalovirus. According to a later analysis, parvovirus B19, influenza, CMV and Epstein-Barr virus appeared linked to several top co-occurrence clusters. A further reported finding was that TCR beta sequences accurately predicted the HLA-A and HLA-B alleles for most subjects in the first cohort. Correlated functional status among segregating V segments might be attributable to linkage disequilibrium, but an unknown experimental factor could not be ruled out. The cohort was sequenced for TCR beta chains only, and without alpha or paired-chain data the features that could be detected were limited. Because HLA typing was unavailable for some donors at each locus, only the typed subset was used in association tests. A few of the identified cytomegalovirus-associated TCR beta chains were confirmed in vitro to be specific for cytomegalovirus antigens. According to a later analysis, most CMV-associated TCR beta chains appeared to be HLA-restricted, and the HLA associations seemed to be driven largely by CMV exposure. A later genetic analysis reported fewer N-insertions in productive TCRs among donors in an Asian-associated ancestry cluster than the roughly 700-donor mean. An earlier analysis of approximately 590 of the donors showed that most TCR beta V segments appeared in productive rearrangements either about 87% or about 30% of the time, which broadly matched IMGT annotations. CMV serostatus was the only immune exposure information available for the cohort. The 87-base-pair reads could not distinguish some IMGT-functional V segments, including TRBV6-2 and TRBV6-3, so those segments were excluded. Strong co-occurrence of HLA alleles, especially DR and DQ, made assigning TCR associations to individual alleles difficult. The earlier analysis of approximately 560 of the donors excluded fewer than 20 rarely observed V segments, including chromosome 9 orphons, because counts were too low.

The library was produced with the immunoSEQ multiplex PCR assay. For the multiplex PCR, a mixture combining 60 forward primers for TCR Vbeta segments and 13 reverse primers for TCR Jbeta segments was used. Amplification of the CDR3 region of rearranged TCR beta genes was performed with a multiplex PCR assay on genomic DNA. The amplified TCR beta libraries were sequenced on the Illumina HiSeq System as 87-base-pair reads. As for how the authors treated the data: Across the roughly 640 repertoires, a later analysis counted 60 million to 90 million unique TCR beta chains, around 11 million of which were shared by at least two donors. A nearest-neighbor algorithm error-corrected the raw reads and collapsed the reads into unique sequences, merging closely related sequences to remove PCR and sequencing errors. To assign V, D and J gene segments, CDR3 sequences were aligned to IMGT reference sequences. Each retained sequence needed at least a six-nucleotide match to both a V gene segment and a J gene segment. A rearrangement was called productive if the CDR3 had no stop codons and remained in frame with V and J, and every other rearrangement was called non-productive. CDR3 was defined by IMGT convention, running from the second conserved V-encoded cysteine to the conserved J-encoded phenylalanine. Sequences without an unambiguous match to a single V gene segment were excluded from the earlier analysis of 450 to 650 of the donors. In an earlier analysis of 450 to 700 of the donors, V segments were called functional above 56.7% productive rearrangements and were called segregating when the between-donor standard deviation exceeded 5%. To diagnose cytomegalovirus status from the catalog of TCR beta chain sequences, a statistical classification framework was built. A later analysis assigned V and J genes by comparing TCR nucleotide sequences with IMGT/GENE-DB human TR gene sequences. The TCRdist pipeline was used in a later analysis to assign CDR3 sequences and most-parsimonious VDJ recombination scenarios. In a later analysis, every TCR beta chain was defined by the combination of its CDR3 amino acid sequence and its V-gene family, and reads without a unique V-gene family were dropped. To address suspected cross-contamination and a sequencing artifact, a later analysis removed roughly 580 highly shared, low-generation-probability nucleotide sequences. In a later analysis, a clonal expansion index was calculated for each public chain from normalized within-repertoire ranks of inferred template counts. In a later analysis, generation probabilities were computed with a VDJ recombination model fitted to out-of-frame rearrangements, and the resulting probabilities were checked against IGoR. In a later analysis, TCR-TCR, TCR-HLA and TCR-CMV co-occurrence was scored with hypergeometric tests, and a repertoire-size bias correction was applied to TCR pairs. A later analysis estimated false discovery rates by permuting HLA or CMV assignments 20 times. In a later analysis, co-occurring TCRs were grouped using DBSCAN, and TCRdist sequence similarity was added for clustering within HLA-allele-positive subsets. Repertoires with fewer than 30,000 or more than 120,000 public chains were left out of co-occurrence clustering, as were five repertoires with anomalous nucleotide sharing. TCRdb stores this immuneACCESS table with in-frame sequences only. Part of the clones is absent; in the studies checked, under half of the shortfall reflects unresolved V genes, and no reason is known for the rest. The V and J calls and clone size were taken over from that table, and D and trimming were inferred from the DNA. This sample holds about 54,000 clones; under 90% were observed only once. Around 2.9% of the sample comes from the top ten.

In total, about 650 healthy bone marrow donors made up the cohort. Cohort members were all nominally healthy when sampled, although unrecorded immune exposures were likely present. The donor was CMV seronegative and belonged to the group of around 400 seronegative cohort members. A peripheral blood sample was collected from each donor, and TCR beta sequencing was performed on peripheral blood mononuclear cells. The Qiagen DNeasy Blood Extraction Kit was used to extract genomic DNA from the blood cell samples. The V gene is TRBV6-1 and the J gene is TRBJ1-6, and 7 junctional nucleotides match TRBD1. The source is a woman younger than 35 in good health and CMV-seronegative. Material for sequencing was PBMCs. The bases read TGTGCCAGCAGTGAAGCGCAGGGGGGTAGACCCCTCATCGCACCCCTCCACTTT. It translates as CASSEAQGGRPLIAPLHF.